This T cell receptor beta chain was sequenced during a study of blood T cell repertoires in COVID-19 (dated by TCRdb to about 2020). With regard to the full study: The collaborator samples originated in the United States, Italy and Spain and spanned the acute and convalescent phases of COVID-19. Where available, HLA class I and class II types were taken from metadata supplied by the sample provider and were not determined by assay-based typing. Samples were obtained from the ongoing ImmuneRACE study (first 160 participants) and from approximately 1,200 subjects provided by 6 global collaborators. Nearly every sample came with metadata listing a de-identified subject ID, COVID-19 status, age in years and sex. The dataset comprised deeply sampled blood TCRbeta repertoires from subjects exposed to, actively infected with, or recovered from COVID-19. The prospective study material was composed of cDNA or gDNA derived from T cells, B-cell-depleted T cells, or PBMCs. The repertoires were made available in a free public database intended to serve as a resource for research on the immune response to SARS-CoV-2.

Study-wide findings and limitations: The amount of clinical and demographic metadata varied by source and participant and was provided uncurated.

As regards this clone: Its antigen is currently not known. Base qualities are not at hand, and no much larger clone is one base apart.

The immunoSEQ Assay, a bias-controlled multiplex PCR, was used to amplify TCRbeta CDR3 regions from genomic DNA. For the original study's pipeline: Within the assay, amplification of reference gene primers was used to estimate how many nucleated cells each sample contained. To quantify the absolute abundance of each unique TCRbeta CDR3 rearrangement, sequence reads were collapsed and filtered. For each sample, productive Simpson clonality was calculated by taking the square root of Simpson's diversity index across productive rearrangements. TCRdb stores this immuneACCESS table with in-frame sequences only. Part of the clones is absent; in the studies checked, under half of the shortfall reflects unresolved V genes, and no reason is known for the rest. The DNA gave D and trimming, while V, J and clone size come from that table. This sample has roughly 300,000 clones in its table, and roughly 85% of those were observed once. The ten largest clonotypes hold approximately 7.9% of the sample.

Whole blood was collected in K2EDTA tubes by collaborating institutions according to the institutions' own protocols. For TCRbeta analysis, collaborators shipped samples in one of three forms: frozen whole blood, isolated PBMCs, or DNA extracted from either of those sample types. Counted from cysteine to phenylalanine, this CDR3 has 15 amino acids. Only the CDR3 part of the read is kept: 45 bases, read in frame from the first base. The chain uses TRBV21-1 and TRBJ1-6; the DNA was not compared with TRBD1, the D call given in the table. TRBV21-1 is a pseudogene locus. Specimen: peripheral blood. This receptor was obtained from a human donor in a cohort sampled during active COVID-19. The CDR3 corresponds to CASSTPGGWNSPLHF. At the DNA level, the sequence is TGTGCCAGCAGCACCCCAGGGGGATGGAATTCACCCCTCCACTTT.